This T cell receptor beta chain emerged from a study of T-cell memory formation after mild COVID-19. Study-level points and caveats: Contracting clones from day 15 to 85 showed balanced CD4/CD8; later expanders favored CD4+. Prior to infection, memory already included some responding clones, suggesting cross-reactive memory joined.

Note on this clonotype: Its cognate antigen is unknown.

From the 5' RACE reads, TCRdb called clonotypes with MiXCR, one entry per CDR3 protein. The data hold 450,000 to 650,000 distinct CDR3 sequences, with around 21% observed a single time. Sequencing was performed on PBMCs or a T cell subset sorted from them (not recorded which). This receptor was identified in an adult woman who had mild COVID-19 (a few samples of this study predate the infection). Cell type and time point are not known.

CDR3 in DNA: TGTGCCAGCAGTTTCCCGGGACAAGTCGACACTGAAGCTTTCTTT. It encodes CASSFPGQVDTEAFF. The chain uses TRBV6-5 and TRBJ1-1; D might be TRBD1 (6 bases). The CDR3 spans 15 residues. The V gene lost 4 bases and the J gene lost 3 bases, with 15 bases spanning the gap. The germline CDR1 and CDR2 sequences are MNHEY and SVGAGI.